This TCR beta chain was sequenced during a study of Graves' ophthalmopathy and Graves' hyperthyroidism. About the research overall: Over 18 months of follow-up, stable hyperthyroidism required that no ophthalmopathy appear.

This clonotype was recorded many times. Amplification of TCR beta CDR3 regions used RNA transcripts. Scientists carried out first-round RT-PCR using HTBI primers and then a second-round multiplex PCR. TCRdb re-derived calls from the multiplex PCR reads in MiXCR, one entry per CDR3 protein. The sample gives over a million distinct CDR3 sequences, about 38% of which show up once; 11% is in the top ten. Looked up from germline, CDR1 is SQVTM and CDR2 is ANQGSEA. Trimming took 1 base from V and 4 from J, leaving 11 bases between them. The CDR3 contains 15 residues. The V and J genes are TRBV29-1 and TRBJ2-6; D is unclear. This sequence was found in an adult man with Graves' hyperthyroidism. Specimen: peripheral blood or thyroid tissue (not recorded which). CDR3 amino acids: CSVEVTGSGANVLTF. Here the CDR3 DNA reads TGCAGCGTTGAAGTAACCGGGTCGGGGGCCAACGTCCTGACTTTC.